The 26 T cell receptor beta chains below all came from one sample that was sequenced in a study of shared T cell receptors in the human thymus. Clones were read by immunoSEQ multiplex PCR, and TCRdb kept only the in-frame ones, dropping some. Here the sample spans approximately 730,000 clones, roughly 88% being singletons. These data were also filed under a second study, of human thymus T cells.

Material: thymocytes. The receptors were gathered from a girl less than two years old with a congenital heart defect.

This clone was seen a single time. The genes are TRBV19 and TRBJ1-5, with a possible D match to TRBD1 (5 bases). This CDR3 spans 17 amino acids. Trimming left V 4 bases short and J 11 bases short, with 27 bases between. Germline V gene data show CDR1 as LNHDA and CDR2 as SQIVND (reference sequence). CDR3 bases: TGTGCCAGTAGTACGATCCAAATTACAGGAGATCTAGACGCCCAGCATTTT. This translates into CASSTIQITGDLDAQHF.

The rearrangement joins TRBV13 to TRBJ1-1, with D perhaps matching TRBD1 (5 bases). Germline V gene data show CDR1 as PRHDT and CDR2 as FYEKMQ (reference sequence). Trimming took 5 bases from V and 6 from J, leaving 25 bases between them. This CDR3 has 17 residues. The CDR3 DNA follows: TGTGCCAGCAGCCCACGGGTGGGGGAGGGAACACAAGCTGAAGCTTTCTTT. Amino acid sequence: CASSPRVGEGTQAEAFF.

In nucleotides, the CDR3 is TGTGCCAGCAGACAGTACGAGCAGTACTTC. This translates into CASRQYEQYF. This rearrangement joins TRBV2 to TRBJ2-7; D gene ambiguous. The CDR3 totals 10 residues. V gave up 6 bases and J gave up 4 bases, with 4 bases separating them. Germline assignment: CDR1 SNHLY and CDR2 FYNNEI.

J is TRBJ2-7 and V is TRBV21-1; the tabulated D call, TRBD1, remains unverified against the DNA. TRBV21-1 constitutes a pseudogene. The CDR3 totals 16 residues. The CDR3 protein is CASSTAQGQGSYEQYF. The CDR3, as DNA: TGTGCCAGCAGCACTGCCCAAGGACAGGGCTCCTACGAGCAGTACTTC.

The chain has TRBV5-1 and TRBJ2-7; 8 nucleotides line up with TRBD1. V trimming: 4 bases; J trimming: 2 bases; junction bases outside the gene matches: 5. CDR1 SGHRS and CDR2 YFSETQ come from the germline V gene. This CDR3 is 14 amino acids long. The CDR3 nucleotides read TGCGCCAGCAGCAGGGACAGGCCCCCCTACGAGCAGTACTTC. It is translated as CASSRDRPPYEQYF. The complete variable domain, with remaining parts taken from reference TRBV5-1 and TRBJ2-7, reads KAGVTQTPRYLIKTRGQQVTLSCSPISGHRSVSWYQQTPGQGLQFLFEYFSETQRNKGNFPGRFSGRQFSNSRSEMNVSTLELGDSALYLCASSRDRPPYEQYFGPGTRLTVT.

The chain combines TRBV6-5 with TRBJ2-3, with 10 positions matching TRBD2. The CDR3 has 15 amino acids. The ends lost 2 bases at V and 4 bases at J; junction bases unmatched: 3. Per germline, CDR1 MNHEY and CDR2 SVGAGI. CDR3 sequence: CASSYGAGGPDTQYF. CDR3 nucleotides: TGTGCCAGCAGTTACGGAGCGGGGGGGCCAGATACGCAGTATTTT.

V is TRBV2 and J is TRBJ2-3, with 7 bases aligning to TRBD1. Germline CDR1 reads SNHLY; CDR2 reads FYNNEI. The J segment lost 4 bases and the V segment lost 6 bases, leaving 19 bases of the junction unmatched. The CDR3 is 18 residues long. CDR3 region: CASSNGEPEGGGSDTQYF. The CDR3, as DNA: TGTGCCAGCAGCAATGGGGAGCCGGAAGGGGGCGGGTCAGATACGCAGTATTTT.

This chain uses TRBV9 with TRBJ2-5; a possible D gene is TRBD2 (6 bases). Trimming pared 3 bases from V and 3 bases from J, leaving 9 bases between. Germline CDR1 is SGDLS and CDR2 is YYNGEE. CDR3 length: 13 residues. CDR3 DNA: TGTGCCAGCAGCGCCGGGACTGAAGAGACCCAGTACTTC. Translated, it gives CASSAGTEETQYF.

This clone was picked up a small number of times. The chain combines TRBV19 with TRBJ1-5; 7 bases are a match to TRBD1. The V and J ends lost 1 base and 2 bases, in that order; junction bases with no gene match: 2. Germline V CDR1 and CDR2: LNHDA, SQIVND (reference sequence). The CDR3 loop spans 15 amino acids. CDR3 nucleotides: TGTGCCAGTAGTATAGGGGGGACAGGCAATCAGCCCCAGCATTTT. Translation: CASSIGGTGNQPQHF. Complete variable domain (other parts from reference TRBV19 and TRBJ1-5): DGGITQSPKYLFRKEGQNVTLSCEQNLNHDAMYWYRQDPGQGLRLIYYSQIVNDFQKGDIAEGYSVSREKKESFPLTVTSAQKNPTAFYLCASSIGGTGNQPQHFGDGTRLSIL.

V is TRBV7-9 and J is TRBJ1-1, with unresolved D. The CDR3 has 19 residues. CDR1 SEHNR and CDR2 FQNEAQ come from the germline V gene (reference sequence). Trimming pared 1 base from V and 3 bases from J, leaving 24 bases between. Here the CDR3 DNA reads TGTGCCAGCAGCTTAGGTGGTTCGGGGAAGGGCCGCATCCACACTGAAGCTTTCTTT. It yields the protein CASSLGGSGKGRIHTEAFF.

The chain combines TRBV30 with TRBJ1-2; TRBD1 matches 9 bases. Per the germline V gene, CDR1 is GTSNPN and CDR2 is SVGIG (reference sequence). Trimming took 1 base from V and 0 from J; bases not matched to a gene: 21. This CDR3 has 21 amino acids. CDR3 DNA: TGTGCCTGGAGTGCACTCCCCACAGGGGGCGATTCCCTCTCGGCTAACTATGGCTACACCTTC. The encoded protein is CAWSALPTGGDSLSANYGYTF.

The chain links TRBV15 to TRBJ2-7; 9 bases fit TRBD2. The length of the CDR3 is 16 residues. After removal of 1 base from V and 1 base from J, the junction contained 5 bases not matched to a gene. The germline V gene has CDR1 LNHNV and CDR2 YYDKDF (reference sequence). CDR3 DNA: TGTGCCACCAGCAGAGTTAGCGGGGGCCAGTCCTACGAGCAGTACTTC. Translating it yields CATSRVSGGQSYEQYF.

The chain joins TRBV30 to TRBJ1-2, with 8 bases identical to TRBD1. This CDR3 is built from 15 residues. CDR1 is GTSNPN and CDR2 is SVGIG in the germline V gene (reference sequence). The ends lost 7 bases at V and 4 bases at J; junction bases unmatched: 14. The CDR3, as DNA: TGTGCCTCGATACCCCGGACAGGGTCCGCCTATGGCTACACCTTC. This sequence encodes CASIPRTGSAYGYTF.

The J gene is TRBJ2-7, the V gene TRBV4-1; TRBD1 agrees at 8 bases. The CDR3 sequence is 16 residues long. Germline trimming cut 3 bases from V and 0 bases from J; bases unmatched to any gene: 7. Germline-derived CDR1 and CDR2 are MGHRA and YSYEKL. The CDR3 spells CASSQEDRVISYEQYF. The DNA of the CDR3 is TGCGCCAGCAGCCAGGAGGACAGGGTGATCTCCTACGAGCAGTACTTC.

The chain is built from TRBV7-6 and TRBJ1-1; D not resolved. Germline V gene sequence: CDR1 SGHVS, CDR2 FNYEAQ. CDR3 length: 16 residues. V lost 1 base and J 5 bases, leaving 17 bases between the germline ends. This chain's CDR3 is CASSLDSTVMSTEAFF. The CDR3 DNA follows: TGTGCCAGCAGCTTAGACTCCACGGTAATGAGTACTGAAGCTTTCTTT.

The rearrangement links TRBV6-1 to TRBJ1-1; D is ambiguous. Trimming took off 3 bases at V and 3 bases at J, with 14 bases between the two ends. Germline CDR1 MNHNS, CDR2 SASEGT. The CDR3 extends over 15 amino acids. In DNA, the CDR3 is TGTGCCAGCAGTGATTACCGGGAGAGGGACACTGAAGCTTTCTTT. Translating it yields CASSDYRERDTEAFF.

This clone showed up just a few times. This sequence joins TRBV6-5 and TRBJ1-1; 7 bases are a match to TRBD1. Germline values: CDR1 MNHEY, CDR2 SVGAGI. V trimming: 4 bases; J trimming: 3 bases; junction bases outside the gene matches: 2. CDR3 size: 13 residues. Written as DNA, the CDR3 is TGTGCCAGCAGTTTAGGGGGCGACACTGAAGCTTTCTTT. Protein product: CASSLGGDTEAFF.

V gene TRBV9 combines with J gene TRBJ1-6; 12 bases map to TRBD1. V dropped 3 bases and J dropped 8; count of bases not matched to a gene: 15. Germline CDR1 and CDR2: SGDLS and YYNGEE. The length of the CDR3 is 19 residues. The CDR3 loop reads CASSARDRGRPGQDSPLHF. DNA for the CDR3: TGTGCCAGCAGCGCACGGGACAGGGGGCGACCTGGGCAAGATTCACCCCTCCACTTT.

The V and J genes are TRBV11-1 and TRBJ2-7; tentatively, D is TRBD1 (5 bases). The CDR3 loop spans 14 amino acids. Trimming stripped 5 bases from V and 1 base from J, with 12 bases between. Germline values: CDR1 SGHAT, CDR2 FQDESV (reference sequence). This CDR3 is CASSRERGSYEQYF. The CDR3 DNA reads TGTGCCAGCAGCCGCGAAAGGGGTTCCTACGAGCAGTACTTC.

The chain uses TRBV18 and TRBJ2-7; D gene uncertain. The length of the CDR3 is 13 residues. Between the trimmed V and J ends, which lost 4 bases and 3 bases, there was a span of 10 bases. Germline-derived CDR1 and CDR2 are KGHSH and LQKENI. The CDR3 protein is CASSLETLYEQYF. In DNA form, the CDR3 reads TGTGCCAGCTCACTTGAGACACTCTACGAGCAGTACTTC.

This chain uses TRBV4-1 with TRBJ1-2, with D perhaps TRBD1 (6 bases). Trimming removed 3 bases from V and 2 bases from J, with 10 bases in between. Germline CDR1 and CDR2: MGHRA and YSYEKL. The CDR3 runs 14 residues. DNA of the CDR3: TGCGCCAGCAGCCAGCCCGGACAGAACTATGGCTACACCTTC. Translation: CASSQPGQNYGYTF.

The chain employs TRBV20-1 and TRBJ1-5; the D is unclear. This CDR3 region has 10 residues. Per the germline V gene, CDR1 is DFQATT and CDR2 is SNEGSKA (reference sequence). Trimming pared 3 bases from V and 11 bases from J, leaving 8 bases between. The CDR3 sequence is CSARERAQHF. CDR3 DNA sequence: TGCAGTGCTAGGGAACGGGCCCAGCATTTT.

The chain joins TRBV5-3 to TRBJ2-7; TRBD1 might be the D (5 bases). TRBV5-3 is an ORF, with its function uncertain. V was pared by 4 bases and J by 8 bases, with 10 bases between. This CDR3 has 11 residues. CDR3 DNA: TGTGCCAGAAGCCCGTACAGGCAGCAGTACTTC. Protein: CARSPYRQQYF.

This clone was seen a single time. J is TRBJ2-7 and V is TRBV5-8; possibly TRBD1 for D (5 bases). V shed 4 bases and J shed 7 bases, with 9 bases lying between them. Germline V gene lookup returns CDR1 SGHTS and CDR2 YDEGEE. The CDR3 has 11 residues. CDR3 in amino acids: CASSKKGEQYF. The CDR3 DNA is TGTGCCAGCAGCAAGAAGGGGGAGCAGTACTTC.

The gene calls are TRBV7-9 and TRBJ1-2; 9 bases agree with TRBD1. Germline lookup yields CDR1 SEHNR and CDR2 FQNEAQ (reference sequence). The CDR3 runs to 16 residues. The ends lost 5 bases at V and 4 bases at J; junction bases unmatched: 11. The DNA of the CDR3 is TGTGCCAGCAGCAAAAGACCGGGACAGGGCATCTATGGCTACACCTTC. Its protein is CASSKRPGQGIYGYTF.

The chain employs TRBV30 and TRBJ2-7, with 8 bases aligning to TRBD2. The CDR3 is 15 amino acids. The V segment lost 5 bases and the J segment 7 bases; nucleotides outside the gene matches: 16. Germline V gives CDR1 GTSNPN, CDR2 SVGIG (reference sequence). The CDR3 spells CAWGTRGPRGGEQYF. Here the CDR3 DNA reads TGTGCCTGGGGGACTAGGGGCCCAAGGGGGGGGGAGCAGTACTTC.